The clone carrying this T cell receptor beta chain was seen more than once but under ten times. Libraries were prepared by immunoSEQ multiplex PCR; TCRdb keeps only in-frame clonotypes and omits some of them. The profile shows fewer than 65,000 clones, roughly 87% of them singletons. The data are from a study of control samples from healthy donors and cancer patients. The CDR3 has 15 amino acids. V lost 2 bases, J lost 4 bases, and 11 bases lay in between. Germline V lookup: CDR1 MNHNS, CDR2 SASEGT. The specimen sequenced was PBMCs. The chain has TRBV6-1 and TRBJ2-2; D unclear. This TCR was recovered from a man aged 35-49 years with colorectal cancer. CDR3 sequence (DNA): TGTGCCAGCAGTGAAAGGGTAGGGTTCACCGGGGAGCTGTTTTTT. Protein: CASSERVGFTGELFF.